This TCR beta chain derives from a study of blood T cell repertoires in COVID-19. The overall study: Acute-phase and convalescent COVID-19 samples originated in the United States, Italy and Spain.

Clones were read by immunoSEQ multiplex PCR, and TCRdb kept only the in-frame ones, dropping some. The sample records 150,000 to 200,000 clones, 75% to 90% being singletons. Trimming removed 2 bases at V and 3 bases at J, with 10 bases between. From germline, CDR1 is LGHNT and CDR2 FRNRAP. The CDR3 totals 14 residues. The clonotype originates from a woman aged 25 to 39 who had recovered from COVID-19. The J gene is TRBJ1-1, the V gene TRBV12-5; no definite D call. Material for sequencing was PBMCs or T cells enriched from blood (not recorded which). The CDR3 DNA reads as TGTGCTAGTGGTTTGTACGGGGTACACACTGAAGCTTTCTTT. It translates to CASGLYGVHTEAFF. Complete variable domain (other parts from reference TRBV12-5 and TRBJ1-1): DARVTQTPRHKVTEMGQEVTMRCQPILGHNTVFWYRQTMMQGLELLAYFRNRAPLDDSGMPKDRFSAEMPDATLATLKIQPSEPRDSAVYFCASGLYGVHTEAFFGQGTRLTVV.